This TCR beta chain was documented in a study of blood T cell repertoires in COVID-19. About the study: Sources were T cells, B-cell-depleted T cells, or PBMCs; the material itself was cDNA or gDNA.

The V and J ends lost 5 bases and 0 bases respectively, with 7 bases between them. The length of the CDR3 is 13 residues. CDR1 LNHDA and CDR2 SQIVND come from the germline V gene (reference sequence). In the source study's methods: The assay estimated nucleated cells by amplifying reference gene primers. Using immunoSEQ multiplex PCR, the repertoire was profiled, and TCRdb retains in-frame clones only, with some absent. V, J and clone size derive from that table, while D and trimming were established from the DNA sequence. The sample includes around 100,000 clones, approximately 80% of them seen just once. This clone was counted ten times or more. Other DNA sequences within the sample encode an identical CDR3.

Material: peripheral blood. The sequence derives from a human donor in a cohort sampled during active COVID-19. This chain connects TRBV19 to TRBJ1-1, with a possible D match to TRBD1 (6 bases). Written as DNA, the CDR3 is TGTGCCAGTAGTCGGACAGTGAACACTGAAGCTTTCTTT. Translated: CASSRTVNTEAFF.